These 9 T cell receptor beta chains originate from one sample sequenced in a study of T-cell reconstitution after alpha-beta-depleted transplantation in children. Unique molecular identifiers tagged the TCRbeta library. TCRdb ran MiXCR on the PCR reads and lists one entry per CDR3 protein. This table has approximately 980,000 distinct CDR3 sequences, less than 30% appearing once. This specimen was PBMCs, mostly from graft donor cells, taken 360 days after TCRalphabeta/CD19-depleted stem cell transplant. These receptors came from a boy under three years old who had a stem cell transplant for SCID, so the T cells may come from the graft donor.

The chain carries TRBV5-5 and TRBJ1-6; D ambiguous. V lost 0 bases and J lost 7, with 11 bases in between. Per the germline V gene, CDR1 is SGHKS and CDR2 is YYEKEE (reference sequence). The CDR3 is 15 residues long. The CDR3 sequence: CASSLGGLGNSPLHF. In DNA form, the CDR3 reads TGTGCCAGCAGCTTGGGAGGGCTGGGAAATTCACCCCTCCACTTT.

This sequence joins TRBV7-9 and TRBJ2-4, with 7 bases that match TRBD1. The CDR3 is made up of 15 amino acids. Germline CDR1 SEHNR, CDR2 FQNEAQ (reference sequence). V lost 5 bases, J lost 15 bases, and 19 bases stayed unmatched. Here the CDR3 DNA reads TGTGCCAGCAGCCCGGGTGGGACAGCCAAGGGAAGGGCGTACTTC. Amino acids: CASSPGGTAKGRAYF.

V gene TRBV7-6 combines with J gene TRBJ1-1; a possible D gene is TRBD1 (5 bases). The germline V and J ends were trimmed by 0 bases and 5 bases, with 13 bases remaining between them. Germline V gene sequence: CDR1 SGHVS, CDR2 FNYEAQ. The CDR3 spans 15 residues. CDR3 bases: TGTGCCAGCAGCTTAGCGCCGCAGGGCTCTACTGAAGCTTTCTTT. Amino acid sequence: CASSLAPQGSTEAFF.

The chain uses TRBV5-1 and TRBJ2-5; D is unresolved. The CDR3 length is 13 residues. The ends were cut back, 0 bases at V and 4 bases at J, with 7 bases in the middle. Germline V lookup: CDR1 SGHRS, CDR2 YFSETQ. CDR3 bases: TGCGCCAGCAGCTTGGACCCTGGAGAGACCCAGTACTTC. It translates to CASSLDPGETQYF.

The chain recombines TRBV18 with TRBJ1-1; TRBD1 might be the D (6 bases). Per germline, CDR1 KGHSH and CDR2 LQKENI. This CDR3 has 14 residues. Trimming took 5 bases from V and 4 from J, leaving 14 bases between them. The CDR3 region has the DNA TGTGCCAGCTCAGGGAGGGGGTATGGCACTGAAGCTTTCTTT. Translating gives CASSGRGYGTEAFF.

The chain recombines TRBV7-9 with TRBJ2-4; D unresolved. The V end lost 3 bases, the J end lost 0 bases, and 18 bases lay between the germline ends. Germline lookup yields CDR1 SEHNR and CDR2 FQNEAQ (reference sequence). This CDR3 region has 18 residues. As DNA, the CDR3 is TGTGCCAGCAGCTTGGTGGTTGGTGGCCCTAAAGCCAAAAACATTCAGTACTTC. It yields the protein CASSLVVGGPKAKNIQYF.

This clonotype has just a few counts. This chain links TRBV5-1 with TRBJ2-1; TRBD2 matches at 9 bases. Germline V gene lookup returns CDR1 SGHRS and CDR2 YFSETQ. The CDR3 consists of 13 residues. Unmatched junction bases numbered 4, after V lost 4 bases and J lost 8 bases. The CDR3 sequence is CASSVAGADEQFF. CDR3 nucleotide sequence: TGCGCCAGCAGCGTAGCGGGGGCTGATGAGCAGTTCTTC.

This chain joins TRBV4-1 and TRBJ2-3, with D perhaps matching TRBD1 (6 bases). Germline lookup yields CDR1 MGHRA and CDR2 YSYEKL. V lost 0 bases to trimming and J lost 5 bases, with 15 bases between them. The CDR3 has 16 residues. In DNA, the CDR3 is TGCGCCAGCAGCCAAGATCGGGGCAGGGGTGGAGATACGCAGTATTTT. This sequence encodes CASSQDRGRGGDTQYF.

The V and J genes are TRBV5-1 and TRBJ2-7; TRBD2 might be the D (6 bases). Trimming cost V 3 bases and J 3 bases, with 19 bases left between them. The germline V gene has CDR1 SGHRS and CDR2 YFSETQ. This CDR3 contains 16 residues. The CDR3: CASSSSLPGLGYEQYF. DNA for the CDR3: TGCGCCAGCAGCTCGTCTCTTCCGGGACTGGGCTACGAGCAGTACTTC.